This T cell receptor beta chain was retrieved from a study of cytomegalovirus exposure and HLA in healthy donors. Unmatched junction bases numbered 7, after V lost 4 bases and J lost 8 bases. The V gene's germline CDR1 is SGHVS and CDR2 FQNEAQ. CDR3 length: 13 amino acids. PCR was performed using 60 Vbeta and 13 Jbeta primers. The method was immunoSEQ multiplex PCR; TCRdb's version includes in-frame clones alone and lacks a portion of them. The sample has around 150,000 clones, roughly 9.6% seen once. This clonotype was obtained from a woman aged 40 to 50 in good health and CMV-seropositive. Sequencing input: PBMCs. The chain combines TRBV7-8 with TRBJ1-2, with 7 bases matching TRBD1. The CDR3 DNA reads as TGTGCCAGCAGCTCAACGGACAGGCGAGGCTACACCTTC. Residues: CASSSTDRRGYTF.